This TCR beta chain was recorded in a study of PD-1 blockade in classical Hodgkin lymphoma. Study observations and caveats: No one has yet defined what causes the repertoire differences, which may be disease activity or prior therapy. Newly diagnosed patients were said to have less baseline TCR diversity than healthy donors did.

Germline CDR1 and CDR2: SGHTA and FQGTGA. The CDR3 consists of 16 residues. V was shortened by 0 bases and J by 7 bases, with 16 bases between the two germline ends. Time point specified: cycle 4 day 1 (C4D1), after about 6 weeks of nivolumab. Every patient was affected by relapse after autologous stem cell transplantation, while exposure to brentuximab vedotin was not uniform. Note on this clone: Its antigen is as yet unknown.

Profiled with immunoSEQ multiplex PCR; TCRdb holds only in-frame clones, not every one. The table shows about 20,000 clones, with 80% occurring only once. Specimen: peripheral blood mononuclear cells (PBMCs), collected before the fourth cycle of nivolumab. V and J are TRBV7-3 and TRBJ2-1; a possible D gene is TRBD1 (5 bases). The receptor was isolated from a human donor with classical Hodgkin lymphoma. The CDR3 region has the DNA TGTGCCAGCAGCTTAACGGCAGGGCCTGTATGGAATGAGCAGTTCTTC. Translated: CASSLTAGPVWNEQFF.